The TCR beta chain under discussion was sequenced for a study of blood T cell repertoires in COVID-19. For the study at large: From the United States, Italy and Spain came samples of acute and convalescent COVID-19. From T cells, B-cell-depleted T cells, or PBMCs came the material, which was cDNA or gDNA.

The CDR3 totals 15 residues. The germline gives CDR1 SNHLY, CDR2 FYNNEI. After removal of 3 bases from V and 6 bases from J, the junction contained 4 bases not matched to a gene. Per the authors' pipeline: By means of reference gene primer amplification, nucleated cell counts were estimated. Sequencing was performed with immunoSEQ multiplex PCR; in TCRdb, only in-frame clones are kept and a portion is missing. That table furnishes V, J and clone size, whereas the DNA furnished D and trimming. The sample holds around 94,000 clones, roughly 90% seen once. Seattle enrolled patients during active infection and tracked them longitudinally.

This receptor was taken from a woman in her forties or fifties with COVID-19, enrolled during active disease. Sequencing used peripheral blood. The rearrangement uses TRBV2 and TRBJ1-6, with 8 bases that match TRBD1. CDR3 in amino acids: CASSEGTGSNSPLHF. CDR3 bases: TGTGCCAGCAGTGAGGGGACAGGCTCTAATTCACCCCTCCACTTT.